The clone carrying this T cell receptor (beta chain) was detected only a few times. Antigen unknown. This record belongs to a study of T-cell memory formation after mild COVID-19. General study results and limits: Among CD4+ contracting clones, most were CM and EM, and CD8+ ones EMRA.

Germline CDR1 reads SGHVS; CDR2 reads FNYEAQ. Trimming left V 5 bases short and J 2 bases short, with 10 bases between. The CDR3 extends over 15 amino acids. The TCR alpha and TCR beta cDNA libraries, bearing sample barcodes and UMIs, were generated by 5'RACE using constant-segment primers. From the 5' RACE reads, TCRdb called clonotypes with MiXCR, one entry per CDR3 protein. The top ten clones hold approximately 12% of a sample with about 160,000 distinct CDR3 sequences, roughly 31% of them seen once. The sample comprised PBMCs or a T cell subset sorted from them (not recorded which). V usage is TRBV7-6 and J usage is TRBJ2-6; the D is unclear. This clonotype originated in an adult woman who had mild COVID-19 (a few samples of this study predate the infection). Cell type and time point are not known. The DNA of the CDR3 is TGTGCCAGCAGCCCTGACACCACTGGGGCCAACGTCCTGACTTTC. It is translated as CASSPDTTGANVLTF.